The clone carrying this T cell receptor (beta chain) has ten or more counts. TCRdb reanalyzed the PCR reads with MiXCR. The sample lists tens of thousands of clones; roughly a sixth were seen once. The V and J ends lost 5 bases and 6 bases, in that order; junction bases with no gene match: 8. Germline V lookup: CDR1 SEHNR, CDR2 FQNEAQ (reference sequence). The CDR3 totals 15 residues. The record originates from a study of metastatic and nonmetastatic thyroid tumors. There were no patients who had received any treatment before thyroid surgery. The source is a female donor with papillary thyroid cancer or a benign thyroid nodule (not recorded which). Some clones in this sample may be carry-over from other donors' samples. The J gene is TRBJ1-1, the V gene TRBV7-9, with TRBD1 identical over 11 bases. Specimen: blood. CDR3 DNA: TGTGCCAGCAGCCCATACCCGGGACAGGGGGCTGAAGCTTTCTTT. It codes for CASSPYPGQGAEAFF. The entire variable domain, with the rest obtained from reference TRBV7-9 and TRBJ1-1, is as follows: DTGVSQNPRHKITKRGQNVTFRCDPISEHNRLYWYRQTLGQGPEFLTYFQNEAQLEKSRLLSDRFSAERPKGSFSTLEIQRTEQGDSAMYLCASSPYPGQGAEAFFGQGTRLTVV.